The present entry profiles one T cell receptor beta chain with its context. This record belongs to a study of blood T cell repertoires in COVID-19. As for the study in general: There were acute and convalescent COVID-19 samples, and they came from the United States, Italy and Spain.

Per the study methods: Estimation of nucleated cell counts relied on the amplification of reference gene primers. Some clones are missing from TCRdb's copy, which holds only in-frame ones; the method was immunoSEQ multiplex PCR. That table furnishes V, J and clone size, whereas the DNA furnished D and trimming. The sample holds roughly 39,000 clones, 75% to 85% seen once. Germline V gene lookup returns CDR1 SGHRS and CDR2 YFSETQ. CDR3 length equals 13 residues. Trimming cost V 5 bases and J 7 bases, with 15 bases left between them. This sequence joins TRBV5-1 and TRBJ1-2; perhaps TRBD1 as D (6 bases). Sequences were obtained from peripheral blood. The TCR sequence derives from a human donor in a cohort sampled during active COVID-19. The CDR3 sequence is CASRTGTLVGYTF. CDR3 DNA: TGCGCCAGCAGAACCGGGACATTGGTTGGCTACACCTTC. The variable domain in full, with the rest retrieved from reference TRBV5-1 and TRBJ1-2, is KAGVTQTPRYLIKTRGQQVTLSCSPISGHRSVSWYQQTPGQGLQFLFEYFSETQRNKGNFPGRFSGRQFSNSRSEMNVSTLELGDSALYLCASRTGTLVGYTFGSGTRLTVV.